These 18 T cell receptor beta chains originate from one sample sequenced in a study of graft-versus-host responses after intestinal transplantation. Antigen specificity for these receptors is unknown. Generated by immunoSEQ multiplex PCR, the TCRdb table keeps only in-frame clones and is missing some. Seen here are about 99,000 clones, 85% to 95% observed once, and the top ten hold approximately 0.069%. The sample was unstimulated CD8+ T cells sorted from spleen or lymph node cells, taken before transplant. The receptor set was obtained from a human donor who was the organ donor for an intestinal transplant.

The V and J genes are TRBV5-6 and TRBJ2-5; D is possibly TRBD2 (6 bases). Germline-derived CDR1 and CDR2 are SGHDT and YYEEEE. The CDR3 has 15 amino acids. V was pared by 3 bases and J by 4 bases, with 16 bases between. CDR3 bases: TGTGCCAGCAGCTCCTTTATCAGCGGGCCAGAGACCCAGTACTTC. Its translation: CASSSFISGPETQYF.

J is TRBJ2-1 and V is TRBV7-9, with 9 positions matching TRBD2. Germline CDR1 reads SEHNR; CDR2 reads FQNEAQ (reference sequence). V lost 2 bases, J lost 4 bases, and 6 bases stayed unmatched. The CDR3 has 16 amino acids. CDR3 DNA sequence: TGTGCCAGCAGCTTATTAGCGGGAGCTCAGTACAATGAGCAGTTCTTC. This codes for CASSLLAGAQYNEQFF.

V and J are TRBV6-5 and TRBJ2-7; 7 nucleotides align to TRBD1. The CDR3 is 15 residues long. Per the germline V gene, CDR1 is MNHEY and CDR2 is SVGAGI. V lost 0 bases to trimming and J lost 2 bases; unmatched junction nucleotides: 4. CDR3 protein: CASSYSWTGTYEQYF. The CDR3 coding sequence is TGTGCCAGCAGTTACTCCTGGACAGGCACCTACGAGCAGTACTTC.

This chain uses TRBV27 with TRBJ1-4; D possibly corresponds to TRBD1 (5 bases). Between the trimmed V and J ends, which lost 5 bases and 13 bases, there was a span of 32 bases. Germline CDR1 is MNHEY and CDR2 is SMNVEV (reference sequence). The CDR3 consists of 18 residues. As DNA, the CDR3 is TGTGCCAGCAGTCCCTCCCCGTTGGGCAGGGTTAAACGAGGAAGACTGTTTTTT. The encoded protein is CASSPSPLGRVKRGRLFF.

The J gene is TRBJ2-3, the V gene TRBV7-3; D is possibly TRBD2 (6 bases). CDR3 length: 13 amino acids. CDR1 and CDR2 (germline): SGHTA, FQGTGA. With 4 bases removed from V and 4 bases from J, the gap between germline ends came to 9 bases. The CDR3 nucleotides are TGTGCCAGCAGCTCTCTAGCGTCAGATACGCAGTATTTT. Translating it yields CASSSLASDTQYF.

The rearrangement links TRBV28 to TRBJ2-5; D is perhaps TRBD1 (5 bases). V was cut by 2 bases and J by 1 base, with 8 bases left in between. CDR3 length equals 14 residues. CDR1 and CDR2 (germline): MDHEN, SYDVKM. The CDR3 spells CASSLRQIQETQYF. CDR3 bases: TGTGCCAGCAGTTTACGACAGATCCAAGAGACCCAGTACTTC.

V usage is TRBV12-5 and J usage is TRBJ2-5; 7 bases fit TRBD1. The CDR3 loop spans 15 amino acids. Germline V gene sequence: CDR1 LGHNT, CDR2 FRNRAP. Trimming took 7 bases from V and 1 from J; bases not matched to a gene: 9. The CDR3 coding sequence is TGTGCTAGTGCCGAACCGACAGGGCCCCAAGAGACCCAGTACTTC. Translated: CASAEPTGPQETQYF.

This sequence joins TRBV29-1 and TRBJ1-3; the match to TRBD1 covers 11 bases. The V gene end was trimmed by 7 bases and the J gene end by 0 bases; junction bases not matched to a gene: 11. The CDR3 is 17 amino acids. The V gene's germline CDR1 is SQVTM and CDR2 ANQGSEA. The CDR3: CSAIWTGGLYSGNTIYF. In nucleotides, the CDR3 is TGCAGCGCAATCTGGACAGGGGGCTTATACTCTGGAAACACCATATATTTT.

This clone was counted only a few times. This chain joins TRBV2 and TRBJ2-7; unclear D gene. V was clipped by 5 bases and J by 5 bases, with 4 bases between them. This CDR3 region has 10 residues. Per germline, CDR1 SNHLY and CDR2 FYNNEI. CDR3 sequence reads: CASSNNEQYF. CDR3 bases: TGTGCCAGCAGTAATAACGAGCAGTACTTC.

The rearrangement links TRBV28 to TRBJ2-1; 16 nucleotides align to TRBD2. Germline CDR1 reads MDHEN; CDR2 reads SYDVKM. This CDR3 spans 17 amino acids. With 6 bases clipped from V and 3 bases from J, the junction kept 5 bases outside the gene matches. The CDR3 region is CASSMGLAGGHYNEQFF. The DNA for the CDR3 is TGTGCCAGCAGCATGGGACTAGCGGGAGGGCACTACAATGAGCAGTTCTTC.

The V and J genes are TRBV2 and TRBJ2-7, with 11 bases identical to TRBD2. V shed 2 bases and J 7 bases; nucleotides not matched to a gene: 7. CDR1 and CDR2 (germline): SNHLY, FYNNEI. CDR3 length equals 15 residues. The CDR3 is CASSELAGGPGEQYF. Written as DNA, the CDR3 is TGTGCCAGCAGTGAATTAGCGGGAGGGCCAGGAGAGCAGTACTTC.

The chain uses TRBV28 and TRBJ2-3; D is possibly TRBD1 (5 bases). This CDR3 contains 20 residues. From germline, CDR1 is MDHEN and CDR2 SYDVKM. Trimming took 6 bases from V and 2 from J, leaving 30 bases between them. This CDR3 is CASSNERGARVRLYTDTQYF. CDR3 coding DNA: TGTGCCAGCAGCAACGAAAGGGGTGCCCGGGTACGGTTGTACACAGATACGCAGTATTTT.

This chain links TRBV11-2 with TRBJ2-7; D unclear. The V end was cut by 1 base, the J end by 1 base, with 8 bases between. Germline lookup yields CDR1 SGHAT and CDR2 FQNNGV. CDR3 size: 14 residues. CDR3 in DNA: TGTGCCAGCAGCTTAGCCCGCGGATCCTACGAGCAGTACTTC. Translating it yields CASSLARGSYEQYF.

The genes are TRBV29-1 and TRBJ2-7; 7 positions agree with TRBD1. Germline loops: CDR1 SQVTM, CDR2 ANQGSEA. The CDR3 is 13 amino acids. J gave up 2 bases and V 3 bases, and 4 bases lay outside the gene matches. CDR3 sequence (DNA): TGCAGCGTTGACTGGACAGGTACCTACGAGCAGTACTTC. Its protein product is CSVDWTGTYEQYF.

This clone was seen just once. The chain carries TRBV2 and TRBJ2-2, with TRBD2 identical over 14 bases. The junction had 20 bases not matched to a gene; V was cut back by 6 bases and J by 5 bases. Germline V lookup: CDR1 SNHLY, CDR2 FYNNEI. The CDR3 totals 21 residues. The chain's CDR3 is CASRNPIPTSGRVPSTGELFF. CDR3 nucleotide sequence: TGTGCCAGCAGGAACCCGATACCGACTAGCGGGAGGGTACCGAGTACCGGGGAGCTGTTTTTT.

J is TRBJ1-2 and V is TRBV18; 9 bases fit TRBD1. The germline V gene has CDR1 KGHSH and CDR2 LQKENI. The CDR3 has 14 residues. V dropped 4 bases and J dropped 6; count of bases not matched to a gene: 6. CDR3 DNA: TGTGCCAGCTCACAGCCGGGACAGGGCCATGGCTACACCTTC. This gives the protein CASSQPGQGHGYTF.

V and J are TRBV27 and TRBJ2-1; D not certain. V lost 4 bases and J 3 bases, leaving 10 bases between the germline ends. The CDR3 is 14 residues long. Germline V gene sequence: CDR1 MNHEY, CDR2 SMNVEV (reference sequence). The CDR3 loop reads CASSSQSIYNEQFF. CDR3 coding DNA: TGTGCCAGCAGTTCCCAATCCATCTACAATGAGCAGTTCTTC.

A remark on this clone: Different DNA sequences within this sample yield the same CDR3. The chain couples TRBV9 to TRBJ2-7, with a possible D match to TRBD2 (6 bases). V was clipped by 2 bases and J by 1 base, with 7 bases between them. Germline CDR1 reads SGDLS; CDR2 reads YYNGEE. CDR3 size: 13 residues. CDR3 in amino acids: CASSVGTSYEQYF. DNA for the CDR3: TGTGCCAGCAGCGTCGGGACTTCCTACGAGCAGTACTTC.